The 32 T cell receptor beta chains below all came from one sample that was sequenced in a study of cytomegalovirus exposure and HLA in healthy donors. A multiplex PCR was run with 60 Vbeta primers and 13 Jbeta primers. Assay: immunoSEQ multiplex PCR; the TCRdb copy retains only in-frame clones and omits some. The table has more than 150,000 clones, 85% seen once. Sequenced material: PBMCs. These receptors came from a woman under 30 in good health and CMV-seronegative.

V gene TRBV6-1 combines with J gene TRBJ2-5; 11 bases fit TRBD1. CDR3 length equals 17 residues. The germline gives CDR1 MNHNS, CDR2 SASEGT. V trimming: 2 bases; J trimming: 5 bases; junction bases outside the gene matches: 10. DNA for the CDR3: TGTGCCAGCAGTGAACACTGGGACAGGGGGTCTTACGAGACCCAGTACTTC. Protein product: CASSEHWDRGSYETQYF.

The chain has TRBV5-1 and TRBJ2-5, with unresolved D. This CDR3 has 14 residues. Between the trimmed V and J ends, which lost 0 bases and 4 bases, there was a span of 10 bases. From germline, CDR1 is SGHRS and CDR2 YFSETQ. CDR3 nucleotide sequence: TGCGCCAGCAGCTTGGGAGCATTCGGAGAGACCCAGTACTTC. This translates into CASSLGAFGETQYF. The entire variable domain, with the rest obtained from reference TRBV5-1 and TRBJ2-5, is as follows: KAGVTQTPRYLIKTRGQQVTLSCSPISGHRSVSWYQQTPGQGLQFLFEYFSETQRNKGNFPGRFSGRQFSNSRSEMNVSTLELGDSALYLCASSLGAFGETQYFGPGTRLLVL.

The chain carries TRBV7-2 and TRBJ2-7, with 7 bases aligning to TRBD1. CDR1 is SGHTA, CDR2 FQGNSA, per germline. With 1 base clipped from V and 6 bases from J, the junction kept 9 bases outside the gene matches. This CDR3 region has 15 residues. CDR3 residues: CASSLVVGTEPEQYF. For the CDR3, the DNA is TGTGCCAGCAGCTTAGTGGTGGGGACAGAACCCGAGCAGTACTTC.

This chain connects TRBV18 to TRBJ2-5; 8 bases line up with TRBD1. This CDR3 has 15 residues. The trim removed 2 bases at V and 0 bases at J, leaving 2 bases unmatched. The germline CDR1 and CDR2 sequences are KGHSH and LQKENI. Written as DNA, the CDR3 is TGTGCCAGCTCACCAGGGACAGGCTACCAAGAGACCCAGTACTTC. Amino acid sequence: CASSPGTGYQETQYF. The whole variable domain, remainder taken from reference TRBV18 and TRBJ2-5, is NAGVMQNPRHLVRRRGQEARLRCSPMKGHSHVYWYRQLPEEGLKFMVYLQKENIIDESGMPKERFSAEFPKEGPSILRIQQVVRGDSAAYFCASSPGTGYQETQYFGPGTRLLVL.

The J gene is TRBJ2-3, the V gene TRBV19; a possible D gene is TRBD2 (5 bases). Germline V lookup: CDR1 LNHDA, CDR2 SQIVND (reference sequence). This CDR3 is built from 14 residues. V lost 10 bases to trimming and J lost 4 bases, with 18 bases between them. CDR3 sequence (DNA): TGTGCCACATCCGGTCGGGGAAGGGCAGATACGCAGTATTTT. Its translation is CATSGRGRADTQYF. The variable domain in full, with the rest retrieved from reference TRBV19 and TRBJ2-3, is DGGITQSPKYLFRKEGQNVTLSCEQNLNHDAMYWYRQDPGQGLRLIYYSQIVNDFQKGDIAEGYSVSREKKESFPLTVTSAQKNPTAFYLCATSGRGRADTQYFGPGTRLTVL.

The chain employs TRBV13 and TRBJ2-7; perhaps TRBD2 as D (6 bases). The CDR3 has 18 amino acids. CDR1 is PRHDT and CDR2 is FYEKMQ in the germline V gene (reference sequence). Trimming took off 1 base at V and 9 bases at J, with 28 bases between the two ends. The CDR3 nucleotides are TGTGCCAGCAGCTTAGAATCTTTTGCGGGGCCCAGATCGCACCGGCAGTACTTC. Encoded protein: CASSLESFAGPRSHRQYF.

The chain has TRBV28 and TRBJ2-1, with D possibly matching TRBD1 (5 bases). Germline V gives CDR1 MDHEN, CDR2 SYDVKM. Trimming removed 3 bases from V and 4 bases from J, with 16 bases in between. The CDR3 loop spans 16 amino acids. The CDR3 region is CASSFVQGHGYNEQFF. For the CDR3, the DNA is TGTGCCAGCAGTTTTGTTCAGGGCCATGGGTACAATGAGCAGTTCTTC.

The chain recombines TRBV7-8 with TRBJ1-2; TRBD1 is a possible D gene (5 bases). V lost 4 bases and J 0 bases, leaving 9 bases between the germline ends. This CDR3 has 14 residues. Germline V gene sequence: CDR1 SGHVS, CDR2 FQNEAQ. The CDR3 DNA reads as TGTGCCAGCAGCTCTCAAGGGGCTAACTATGGCTACACCTTC. Protein sequence: CASSSQGANYGYTF.

This clone has only a few counts. This chain joins TRBV7-9 and TRBJ2-3; 11 positions match TRBD2. The J segment lost 3 bases and the V segment lost 10 bases, leaving 9 bases of the junction unmatched. Germline V gives CDR1 SEHNR, CDR2 FQNEAQ (reference sequence). This CDR3 comprises 15 residues. The CDR3 DNA sequence: TGTGCCACCCAGGGTAGCGGGGGGGCGACAGATACGCAGTATTTT. This gives the protein CATQGSGGATDTQYF.

V gene TRBV28 combines with J gene TRBJ2-3, with D perhaps TRBD2 (6 bases). Germline V CDR1 and CDR2: MDHEN, SYDVKM. The CDR3 is 15 amino acids. The V end was cut by 6 bases, the J end by 0 bases, with 13 bases between. The CDR3 DNA reads TGTGCCAGCAGCTCCGTGACTAGAAGCACAGATACGCAGTATTTT. It specifies CASSSVTRSTDTQYF. Full variable domain (outside the CDR3, taken from reference TRBV28 and TRBJ2-3): DVKVTQSSRYLVKRTGEKVFLECVQDMDHENMFWYRQDPGLGLRLIYFSYDVKMKEKGDIPEGYSVSREKKERFSLILESASTNQTSMYLCASSSVTRSTDTQYFGPGTRLTVL.

This sequence joins TRBV5-6 and TRBJ2-7; 9 bases match TRBD2. CDR1 is SGHDT, CDR2 YYEEEE, per germline. The CDR3 spans 14 residues. V lost 3 bases to trimming and J lost 4 bases; unmatched junction nucleotides: 5. The CDR3 DNA follows: TGTGCCAGCAGCTGGGGGCGGGGGGGGTACGAGCAGTACTTC. Its translation is CASSWGRGGYEQYF.

The rearrangement links TRBV25-1 to TRBJ2-3, with a possible D match to TRBD1 (5 bases). The CDR3 sequence is 13 residues long. V dropped 3 bases and J dropped 5 bases, with 9 bases sitting between them. The germline CDR1 and CDR2 sequences are MGHDK and SYGVNS. The CDR3 coding sequence is TGTGCCAGCAGTGACTCAGGGAAAGATACGCAGTATTTT. It specifies CASSDSGKDTQYF.

The chain links TRBV11-2 to TRBJ2-7; perhaps TRBD1 as D (6 bases). V lost 1 base and J lost 3, with 13 bases in between. Per the germline V gene, CDR1 is SGHAT and CDR2 is FQNNGV. This CDR3 comprises 15 residues. CDR3 coding DNA: TGTGCCAGCAGCTTAGGCCCAGGGGAGAACTACGAGCAGTACTTC. It translates to CASSLGPGENYEQYF.

The V gene is TRBV5-1, the J gene TRBJ2-3; TRBD2 matches 7 bases. CDR3 length: 14 amino acids. V lost 5 bases to trimming and J lost 2 bases; unmatched junction nucleotides: 5. CDR1 is SGHRS, CDR2 YFSETQ, per germline. The chain's CDR3 is CASSPGLVTDTQYF. The CDR3 DNA is TGCGCCAGCAGTCCCGGACTAGTCACAGATACGCAGTATTTT.

This chain uses TRBV5-1 with TRBJ2-7, with 8 bases that match TRBD1. There are 14 residues in the CDR3. Germline V gives CDR1 SGHRS, CDR2 YFSETQ. The junction had 3 bases not matched to a gene; V was cut back by 2 bases and J by 2 bases. CDR3 region: CASSFGQGTYEQYF. The CDR3 DNA reads as TGCGCCAGCAGCTTCGGACAGGGCACCTACGAGCAGTACTTC.

This chain uses TRBV27 with TRBJ2-2, with 9 bases matching TRBD1. Germline loops: CDR1 MNHEY, CDR2 SMNVEV (reference sequence). With 4 bases clipped from V and 4 bases from J, the junction kept 10 bases outside the gene matches. The CDR3 has 17 residues. The CDR3 loop reads CASSWTGVIGITGELFF. In DNA form, the CDR3 reads TGTGCCAGCAGTTGGACAGGGGTAATCGGGATCACCGGGGAGCTGTTTTTT.

This clone was picked up a small number of times. The chain combines TRBV6-5 with TRBJ1-2; the match to TRBD1 covers 10 bases. The length of the CDR3 is 15 residues. Germline values: CDR1 MNHEY, CDR2 SVGAGI. The J segment lost 8 bases and the V segment lost 4 bases, leaving 10 bases of the junction unmatched. The CDR3 DNA is TGTGCCAGCAGTTTCACCGACAGGGGGCGCGGAGGCTACACCTTC. Translated: CASSFTDRGRGGYTF.

The rearrangement uses TRBV27 and TRBJ2-2; perhaps TRBD1 as D (6 bases). Germline loops: CDR1 MNHEY, CDR2 SMNVEV (reference sequence). The CDR3 is 14 residues long. V gave up 8 bases and J gave up 6 bases, with 16 bases separating them. As DNA, the CDR3 is TGTGCCAGCTCCAAAAACCAGGGGTCCGGGGAGCTGTTTTTT. As protein: CASSKNQGSGELFF.

The chain couples TRBV11-3 to TRBJ2-1, with 7 bases that match TRBD1. V dropped 3 bases and J dropped 7; count of bases not matched to a gene: 15. CDR1 is SGHNT, CDR2 YENEEA, per germline. The CDR3 is 17 amino acids. The CDR3: CASSFFSSAGGMNEQFF. CDR3 sequence (DNA): TGTGCCAGCAGCTTTTTCTCGTCGGCAGGGGGTATGAATGAGCAGTTCTTC.

This chain connects TRBV6-5 to TRBJ1-5; TRBD1 matches 10 bases. The ends lost 5 bases at V and 7 bases at J; junction bases unmatched: 5. Germline CDR1 is MNHEY and CDR2 is SVGAGI. CDR3 length: 14 residues. CDR3 bases: TGTGCCAGCAGTGGGACAGGGGTGAGACAGCCCCAGCATTTT. Its translation: CASSGTGVRQPQHF.

The J gene is TRBJ1-2, the V gene TRBV6-6, with a weak D call TRBD1 (5 bases). Germline values: CDR1 MNHNY, CDR2 SVGAGI (reference sequence). This CDR3 has 14 residues. Trimming removed 0 bases from V and 6 bases from J, with 11 bases in between. Here the CDR3 reads CASSYSGRADGYTF. The CDR3 bases are TGTGCCAGCAGTTACTCAGGCAGGGCAGATGGCTACACCTTC.

The rearrangement uses TRBV7-6 and TRBJ2-2; TRBD1 matches 10 bases. Germline trimming cut 0 bases from V and 7 bases from J; bases unmatched to any gene: 8. Germline V gene sequence: CDR1 SGHVS, CDR2 FNYEAQ. CDR3 length: 17 amino acids. In nucleotides, the CDR3 is TGTGCCAGCAGCTTAGCCGGGACAGGGGTGTCAGGCGGGGAGCTGTTTTTT. Translation gives CASSLAGTGVSGGELFF.

The rearrangement uses TRBV7-9 and TRBJ2-1; 10 nucleotides agree with TRBD1. Losses at the gene ends were 5 bases for V and 3 bases for J; bases not matched to a gene: 7. Germline CDR1 and CDR2: SEHNR and FQNEAQ (reference sequence). This CDR3 has 16 residues. The CDR3: CASSLRTGGIYNEQFF. CDR3 bases: TGTGCCAGCAGCCTCCGGACAGGGGGAATCTACAATGAGCAGTTCTTC.

The chain joins TRBV18 to TRBJ2-2, with D perhaps matching TRBD2 (7 bases). Germline V gene lookup returns CDR1 KGHSH and CDR2 LQKENI. V was cut by 6 bases and J by 2 bases, with 13 bases left in between. The CDR3 extends over 15 amino acids. DNA of the CDR3: TGTGCCAGCTCCCCAGGGGACTACAACACCGGGGAGCTGTTTTTT. Translation gives CASSPGDYNTGELFF.

The chain carries TRBV6-6 and TRBJ1-5; tentatively, D is TRBD1 (6 bases). Germline loops: CDR1 MNHNY, CDR2 SVGAGI (reference sequence). CDR3 length: 15 residues. V dropped 7 bases and J dropped 0 bases, with 13 bases sitting between them. The CDR3 loop reads CASTPGQISNQPQHF. The CDR3 nucleotides are TGTGCCAGCACCCCCGGACAGATTAGCAATCAGCCCCAGCATTTT.

V is TRBV25-1 and J is TRBJ1-1, with 8 bases identical to TRBD1. The junction had 7 bases not matched to a gene; V was cut back by 2 bases and J by 8 bases. The CDR3 is made up of 14 amino acids. Germline CDR1 and CDR2: MGHDK and SYGVNS. The CDR3 protein is CASSEPRDRLEAFF. The DNA of the CDR3 is TGTGCCAGCAGTGAACCTAGGGACAGGCTCGAAGCTTTCTTT.

With regard to this clone: The junction differs from germline at one of its ends, possibly a read error. This chain uses TRBV28 with TRBJ2-3; 11 bases fit TRBD2. This CDR3 comprises 11 residues. Germline V gene lookup returns CDR1 MDHEN and CDR2 SYDVKM. Here the CDR3 reads CASRETSGAHF. The CDR3 nucleotides read TGTGCCAGCAGGGAGACTAGCGGGGCGCATTTT.

The V and J genes are TRBV6-5 and TRBJ1-1; the D is unclear. The length of the CDR3 is 15 residues. Germline loops: CDR1 MNHEY, CDR2 SVGAGI. Trimming took 4 bases from V and 3 from J, leaving 15 bases between them. Here the CDR3 reads CASSSPGGGDTEAFF. The CDR3 DNA reads TGTGCCAGCAGTTCACCGGGCGGCGGGGACACTGAAGCTTTCTTT.

The chain employs TRBV5-1 and TRBJ1-2, with 9 positions matching TRBD1. Germline V gene data show CDR1 as SGHRS and CDR2 as YFSETQ. V lost 0 bases to trimming and J lost 5 bases; unmatched junction nucleotides: 2. The length of the CDR3 is 14 residues. The DNA for the CDR3 is TGCGCCAGCAGCTTGGGGGACAGGGATTATGGCTACACCTTC. It codes for CASSLGDRDYGYTF.

This chain connects TRBV9 to TRBJ2-7; 9 positions agree with TRBD1. CDR3 length equals 15 residues. After removal of 3 bases from V and 3 bases from J, the junction contained 7 bases not matched to a gene. From germline, CDR1 is SGDLS and CDR2 YYNGEE. CDR3 DNA: TGTGCCAGCAGCGCGAGGACAGGGGAAATCTACGAGCAGTACTTC. This gives the protein CASSARTGEIYEQYF.

This clone was found a few times. The rearrangement joins TRBV18 to TRBJ2-7, with no clear D. Trimming pared 2 bases from V and 2 bases from J, leaving 7 bases between. The CDR3 contains 13 residues. Germline CDR1 KGHSH, CDR2 LQKENI. The CDR3 is CASSPSSAYEQYF. Written as DNA, the CDR3 is TGTGCCAGCTCACCAAGCAGCGCCTACGAGCAGTACTTC.

V usage is TRBV2 and J usage is TRBJ2-1, with D maybe TRBD2 (6 bases). Germline V lookup: CDR1 SNHLY, CDR2 FYNNEI. The V and J ends lost 6 bases and 10 bases respectively, with 13 bases between them. The CDR3 runs to 12 residues. This CDR3 is CASSSGAGEQFF. The CDR3 DNA sequence: TGTGCCAGCAGCTCCGGAGCGGGCGAGCAGTTCTTC.